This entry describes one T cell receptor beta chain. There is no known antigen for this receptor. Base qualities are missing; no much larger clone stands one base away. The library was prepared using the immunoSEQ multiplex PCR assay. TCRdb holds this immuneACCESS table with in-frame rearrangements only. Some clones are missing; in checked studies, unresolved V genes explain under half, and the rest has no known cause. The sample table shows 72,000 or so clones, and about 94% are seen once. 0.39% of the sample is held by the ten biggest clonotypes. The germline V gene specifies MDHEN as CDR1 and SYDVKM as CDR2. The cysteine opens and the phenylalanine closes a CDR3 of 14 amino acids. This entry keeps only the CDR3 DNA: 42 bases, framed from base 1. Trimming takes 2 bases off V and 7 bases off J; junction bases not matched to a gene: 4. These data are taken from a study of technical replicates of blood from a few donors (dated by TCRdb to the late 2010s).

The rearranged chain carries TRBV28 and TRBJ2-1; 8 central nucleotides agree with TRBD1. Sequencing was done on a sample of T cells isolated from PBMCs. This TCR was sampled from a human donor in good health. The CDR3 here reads CASSLQGARNEQFF. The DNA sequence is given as TGTGCCAGCAGTTTACAGGGGGCTAGAAATGAGCAGTTCTTC.